This TCR beta chain was recorded in a study of blood T cell repertoires in COVID-19. This CDR3 has 15 residues. The trim removed 4 bases at V and 4 bases at J, leaving 7 bases unmatched. Germline V CDR1 and CDR2: SGHKS, YYEKEE (reference sequence). This table comes from immunoSEQ multiplex PCR, and its TCRdb copy is limited to in-frame clones, with some not included. The sample contains approximately 100,000 clones, 75% to 85% of which appear only once. Sequencing was done on a sample of peripheral blood. The rearrangement links TRBV5-5 to TRBJ2-7; 11 nucleotides agree with TRBD1. The receptor's source is a woman of 80 years or more with active or convalescent COVID-19. Here the CDR3 DNA reads TGTGCCAGCAGCCCGGGGAGGGACAGGGGGTACGAGCAGTACTTC. Its protein product is CASSPGRDRGYEQYF.